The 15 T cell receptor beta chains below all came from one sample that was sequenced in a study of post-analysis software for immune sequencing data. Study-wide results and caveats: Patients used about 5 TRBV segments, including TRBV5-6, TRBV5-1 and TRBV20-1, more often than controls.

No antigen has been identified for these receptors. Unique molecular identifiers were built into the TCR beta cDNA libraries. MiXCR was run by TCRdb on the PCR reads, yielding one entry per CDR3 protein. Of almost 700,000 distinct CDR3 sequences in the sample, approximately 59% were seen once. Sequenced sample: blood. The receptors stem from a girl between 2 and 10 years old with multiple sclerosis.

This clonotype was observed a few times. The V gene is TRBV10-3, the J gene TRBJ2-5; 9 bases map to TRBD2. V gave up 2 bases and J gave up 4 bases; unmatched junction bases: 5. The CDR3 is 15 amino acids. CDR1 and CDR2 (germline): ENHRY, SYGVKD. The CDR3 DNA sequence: TGTGCCATCAGTGAGGGACTAGCGAGACGAGAGACCCAGTACTTC. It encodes CAISEGLARRETQYF.

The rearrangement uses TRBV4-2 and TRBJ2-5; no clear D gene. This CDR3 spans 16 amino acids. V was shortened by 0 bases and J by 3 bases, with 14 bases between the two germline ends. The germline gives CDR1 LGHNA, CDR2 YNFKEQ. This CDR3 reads CASSQDYGNREETQYF. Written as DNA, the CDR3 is TGTGCCAGCAGCCAAGATTATGGGAATAGGGAAGAGACCCAGTACTTC.

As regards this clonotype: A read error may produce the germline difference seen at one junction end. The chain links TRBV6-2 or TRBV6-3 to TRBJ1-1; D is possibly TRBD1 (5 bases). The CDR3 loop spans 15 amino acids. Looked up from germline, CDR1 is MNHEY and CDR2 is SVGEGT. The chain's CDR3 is CTSSASRTGNTEAFF. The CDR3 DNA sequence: TGTACCAGCAGCGCCTCACGTACAGGGAACACTGAAGCTTTCTTT.

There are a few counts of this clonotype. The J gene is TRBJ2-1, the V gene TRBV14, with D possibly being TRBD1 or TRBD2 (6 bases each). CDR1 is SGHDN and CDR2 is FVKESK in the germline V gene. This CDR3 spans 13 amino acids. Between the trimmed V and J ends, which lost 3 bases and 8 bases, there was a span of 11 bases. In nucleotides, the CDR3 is TGTGCCAGCAGCCAGGAGGGGGGAGATGAGCAGTTCTTC. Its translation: CASSQEGGDEQFF. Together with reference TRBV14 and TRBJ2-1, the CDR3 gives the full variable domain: EAGVTQFPSHSVIEKGQTVTLRCDPISGHDNLYWYRRVMGKEIKFLLHFVKESKQDESGMPNNRFLAERTGGTYSTLKVQPAELEDSGVYFCASSQEGGDEQFFGPGTRLTVL.

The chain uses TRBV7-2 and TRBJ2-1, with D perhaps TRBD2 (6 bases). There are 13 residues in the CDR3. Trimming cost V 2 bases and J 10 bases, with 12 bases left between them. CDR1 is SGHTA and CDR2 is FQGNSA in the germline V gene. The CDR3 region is CASSLKGTHEQFF. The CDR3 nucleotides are TGTGCCAGCAGCTTAAAAGGGACTCACGAGCAGTTCTTC.

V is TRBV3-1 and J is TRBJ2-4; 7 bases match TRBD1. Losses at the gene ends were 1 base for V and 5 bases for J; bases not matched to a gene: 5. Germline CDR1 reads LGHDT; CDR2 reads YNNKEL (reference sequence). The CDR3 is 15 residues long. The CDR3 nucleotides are TGTGCCAGCAGCCAAGTGGGACAGAGCCAAAACATTCAGTACTTC. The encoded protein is CASSQVGQSQNIQYF.

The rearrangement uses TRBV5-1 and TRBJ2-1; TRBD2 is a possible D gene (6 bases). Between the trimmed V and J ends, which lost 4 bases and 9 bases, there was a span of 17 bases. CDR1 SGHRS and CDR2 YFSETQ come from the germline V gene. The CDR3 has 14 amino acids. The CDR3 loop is CASSSGPRNGEQFF. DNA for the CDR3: TGCGCCAGCAGCAGCGGGCCTCGGAACGGTGAGCAGTTCTTC. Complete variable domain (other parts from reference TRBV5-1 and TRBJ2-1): KAGVTQTPRYLIKTRGQQVTLSCSPISGHRSVSWYQQTPGQGLQFLFEYFSETQRNKGNFPGRFSGRQFSNSRSEMNVSTLELGDSALYLCASSSGPRNGEQFFGPGTRLTVL.

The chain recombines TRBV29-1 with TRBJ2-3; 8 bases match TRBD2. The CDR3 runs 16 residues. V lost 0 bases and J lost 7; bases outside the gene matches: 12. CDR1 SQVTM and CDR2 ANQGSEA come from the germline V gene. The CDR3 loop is CSVEEGQGAGGNTQYF. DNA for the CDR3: TGCAGCGTTGAAGAAGGCCAGGGCGCGGGAGGAAATACGCAGTATTTT.

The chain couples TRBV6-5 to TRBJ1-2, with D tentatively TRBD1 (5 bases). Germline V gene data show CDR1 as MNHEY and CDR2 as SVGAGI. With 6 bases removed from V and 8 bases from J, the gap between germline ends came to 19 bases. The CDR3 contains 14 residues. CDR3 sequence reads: CASSRQYPGMGYTF. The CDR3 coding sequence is TGTGCCAGCAGCCGACAGTATCCCGGTATGGGCTACACCTTC.

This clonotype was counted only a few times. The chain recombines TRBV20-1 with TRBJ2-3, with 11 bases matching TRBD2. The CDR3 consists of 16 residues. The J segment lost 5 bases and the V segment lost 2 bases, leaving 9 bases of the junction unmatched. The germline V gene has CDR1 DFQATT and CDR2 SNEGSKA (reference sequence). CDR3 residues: CSARPTSGSDGDTQYF. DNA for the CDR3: TGCAGTGCTAGACCAACTAGCGGGAGTGATGGAGATACGCAGTATTTT.

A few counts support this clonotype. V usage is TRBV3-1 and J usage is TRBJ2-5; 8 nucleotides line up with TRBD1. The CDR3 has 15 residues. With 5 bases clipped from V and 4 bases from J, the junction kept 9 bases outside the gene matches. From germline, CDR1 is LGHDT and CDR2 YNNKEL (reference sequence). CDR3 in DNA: TGTGCCAGCAGCTACGGACAGGGCAAAGGAGAGACCCAGTACTTC. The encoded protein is CASSYGQGKGETQYF.

The CDR3: CASSMKSPGGGYGYTF. DNA for the CDR3: TGTGCCAGCAGCATGAAGTCCCCAGGGGGAGGCTATGGCTACACCTTC. The rearrangement links TRBV7-2 to TRBJ1-2, with TRBD1 identical over 7 bases. J lost 4 bases, V lost 5 bases, and 13 bases had no gene match. The CDR3 consists of 16 residues. Germline CDR1 SGHTA, CDR2 FQGNSA. Full variable domain (rest looked up from reference TRBV7-2 and TRBJ1-2): GAGVSQSPSNKVTEKGKDVELRCDPISGHTALYWYRQSLGQGLEFLIYFQGNSAPDKSGLPSDRFSAERTGGSVSTLTIQRTQQEDSAVYLCASSMKSPGGGYGYTFGSGTRLTVV.

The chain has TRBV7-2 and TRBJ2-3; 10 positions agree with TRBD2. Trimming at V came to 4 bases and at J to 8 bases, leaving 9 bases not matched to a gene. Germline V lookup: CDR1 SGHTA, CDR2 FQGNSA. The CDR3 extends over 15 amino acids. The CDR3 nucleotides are TGTGCCAGCAGCTCACTAGCGGGGCTGGGTGGTACGCAGTATTTT. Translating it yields CASSSLAGLGGTQYF.

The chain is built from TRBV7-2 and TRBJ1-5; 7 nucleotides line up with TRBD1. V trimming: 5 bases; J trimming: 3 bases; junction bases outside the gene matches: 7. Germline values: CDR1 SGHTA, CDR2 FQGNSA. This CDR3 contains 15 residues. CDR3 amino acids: CASSPEDRFNQPQHF. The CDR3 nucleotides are TGTGCCAGCAGCCCTGAGGACAGGTTCAATCAGCCCCAGCATTTT.

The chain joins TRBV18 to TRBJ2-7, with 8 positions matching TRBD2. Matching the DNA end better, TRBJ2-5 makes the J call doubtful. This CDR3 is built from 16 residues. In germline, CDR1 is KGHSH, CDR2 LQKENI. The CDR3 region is CASSPISGSPPETQYF. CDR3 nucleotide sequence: TGTGCCAGCTCACCCATAAGCGGGAGTCCTCCTGAGACCCAGTACTTC.